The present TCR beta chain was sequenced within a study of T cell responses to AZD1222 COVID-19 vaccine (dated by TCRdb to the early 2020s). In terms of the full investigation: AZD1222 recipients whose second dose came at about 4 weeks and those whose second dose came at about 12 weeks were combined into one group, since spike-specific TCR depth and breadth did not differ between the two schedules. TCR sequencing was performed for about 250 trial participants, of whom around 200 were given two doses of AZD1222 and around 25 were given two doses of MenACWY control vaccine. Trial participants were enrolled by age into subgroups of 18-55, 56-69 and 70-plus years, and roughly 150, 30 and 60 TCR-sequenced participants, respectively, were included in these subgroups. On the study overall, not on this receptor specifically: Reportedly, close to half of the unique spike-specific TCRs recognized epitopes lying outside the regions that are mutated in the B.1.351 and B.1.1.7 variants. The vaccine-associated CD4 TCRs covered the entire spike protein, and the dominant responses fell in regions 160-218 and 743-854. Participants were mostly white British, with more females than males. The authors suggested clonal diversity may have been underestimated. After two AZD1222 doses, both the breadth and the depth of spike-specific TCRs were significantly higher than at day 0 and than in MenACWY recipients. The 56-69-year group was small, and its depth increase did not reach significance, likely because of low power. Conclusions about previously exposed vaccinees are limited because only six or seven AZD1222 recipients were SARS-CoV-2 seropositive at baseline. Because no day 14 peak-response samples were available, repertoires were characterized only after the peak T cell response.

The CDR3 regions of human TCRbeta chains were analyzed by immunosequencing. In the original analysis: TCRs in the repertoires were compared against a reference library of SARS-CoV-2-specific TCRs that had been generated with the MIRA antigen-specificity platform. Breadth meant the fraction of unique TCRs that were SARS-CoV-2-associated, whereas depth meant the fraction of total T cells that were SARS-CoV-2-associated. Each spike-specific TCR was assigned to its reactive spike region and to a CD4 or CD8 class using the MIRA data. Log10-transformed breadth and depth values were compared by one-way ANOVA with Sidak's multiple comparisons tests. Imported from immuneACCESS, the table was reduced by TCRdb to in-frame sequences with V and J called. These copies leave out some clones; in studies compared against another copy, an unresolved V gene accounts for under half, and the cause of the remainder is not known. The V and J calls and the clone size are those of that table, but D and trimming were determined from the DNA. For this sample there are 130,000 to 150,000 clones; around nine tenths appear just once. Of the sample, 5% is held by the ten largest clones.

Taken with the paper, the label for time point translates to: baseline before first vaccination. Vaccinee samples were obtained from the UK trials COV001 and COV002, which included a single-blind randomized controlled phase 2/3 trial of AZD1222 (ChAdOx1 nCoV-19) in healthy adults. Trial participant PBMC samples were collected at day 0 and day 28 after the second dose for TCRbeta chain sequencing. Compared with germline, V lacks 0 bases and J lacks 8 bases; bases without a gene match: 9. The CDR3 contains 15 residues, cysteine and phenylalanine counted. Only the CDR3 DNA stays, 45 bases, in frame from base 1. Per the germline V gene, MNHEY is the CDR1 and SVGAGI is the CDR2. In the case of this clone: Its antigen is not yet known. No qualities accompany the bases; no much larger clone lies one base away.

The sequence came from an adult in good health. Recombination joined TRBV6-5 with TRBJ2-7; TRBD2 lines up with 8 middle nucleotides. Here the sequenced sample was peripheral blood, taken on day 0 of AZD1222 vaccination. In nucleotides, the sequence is TGTGCCAGCAGTTACTCCAACACCGGGACTAGACAGCAGTACTTC. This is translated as CASSYSNTGTRQQYF.